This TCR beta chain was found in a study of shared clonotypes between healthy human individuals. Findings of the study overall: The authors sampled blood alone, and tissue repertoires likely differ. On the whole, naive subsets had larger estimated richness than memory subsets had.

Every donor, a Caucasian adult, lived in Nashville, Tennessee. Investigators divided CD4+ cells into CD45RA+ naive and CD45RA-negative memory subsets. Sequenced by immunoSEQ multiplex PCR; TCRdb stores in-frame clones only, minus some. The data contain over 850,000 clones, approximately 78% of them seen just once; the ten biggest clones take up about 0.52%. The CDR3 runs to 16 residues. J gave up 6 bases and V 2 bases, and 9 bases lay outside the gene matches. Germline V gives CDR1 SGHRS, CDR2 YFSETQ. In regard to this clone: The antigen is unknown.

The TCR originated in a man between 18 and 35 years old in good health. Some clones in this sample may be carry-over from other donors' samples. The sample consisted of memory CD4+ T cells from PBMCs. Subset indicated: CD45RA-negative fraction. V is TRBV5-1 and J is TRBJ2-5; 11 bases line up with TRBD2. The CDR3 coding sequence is TGCGCCAGCAGCTTTAGCGGGAGGGCCAAGGAAAAGACCCAGTACTTC. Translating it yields CASSFSGRAKEKTQYF. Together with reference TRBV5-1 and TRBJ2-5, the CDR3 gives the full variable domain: KAGVTQTPRYLIKTRGQQVTLSCSPISGHRSVSWYQQTPGQGLQFLFEYFSETQRNKGNFPGRFSGRQFSNSRSEMNVSTLELGDSALYLCASSFSGRAKEKTQYFGPGTRLLVL.